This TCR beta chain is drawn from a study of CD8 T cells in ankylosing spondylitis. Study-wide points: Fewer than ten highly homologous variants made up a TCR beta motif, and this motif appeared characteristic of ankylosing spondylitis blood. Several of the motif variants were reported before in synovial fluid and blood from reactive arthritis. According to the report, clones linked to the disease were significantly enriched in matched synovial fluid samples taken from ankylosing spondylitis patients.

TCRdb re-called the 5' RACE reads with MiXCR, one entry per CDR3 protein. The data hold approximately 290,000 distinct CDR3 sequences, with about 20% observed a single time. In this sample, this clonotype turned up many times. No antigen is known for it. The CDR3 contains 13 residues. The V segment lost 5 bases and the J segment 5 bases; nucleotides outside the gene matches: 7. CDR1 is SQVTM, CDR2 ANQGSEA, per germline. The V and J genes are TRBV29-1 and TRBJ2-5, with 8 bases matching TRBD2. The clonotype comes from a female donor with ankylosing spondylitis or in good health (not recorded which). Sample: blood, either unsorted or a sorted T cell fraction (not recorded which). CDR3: CSVPSGSGETQYF. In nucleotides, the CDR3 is TGCAGCGTTCCGAGCGGGAGCGGCGAGACCCAGTACTTC.